This T cell receptor (beta chain) was sequenced during a study of blood T cell repertoires in COVID-19. Study information: The origin of the acute and convalescent COVID-19 samples was the United States, Italy and Spain. The analysed material was cDNA or gDNA that came from T cells, B-cell-depleted T cells, or PBMCs.

The V gene lost 3 bases and the J gene lost 8 bases, with 13 bases spanning the gap. Germline-derived CDR1 and CDR2 are MNHEY and SMNVEV (reference sequence). This CDR3 is built from 13 residues. Source study methods: Estimates of nucleated cell counts were drawn from the amplification of reference gene primers. Data came from immunoSEQ multiplex PCR; TCRdb stores just in-frame clones and leaves some out. The V and J calls and the clone size are those of that table, but D and trimming were determined from the DNA. This sample carries 85,000 to 90,000 clones, roughly 78% of them seen once, and the ten largest clones take about 1.2%.

The gene calls are TRBV27 and TRBJ1-2; a possible D gene is TRBD1 (5 bases). The receptor's source is a woman older than 75 with acute or convalescent COVID-19. The sample comprised peripheral blood. CDR3 nucleotide sequence: TGTGCCAGCAGTTTTCAGGGCGATGGGGGCTACACCTTC. It yields the protein CASSFQGDGGYTF.